This T cell receptor beta chain was captured in a study of T cells in Graves' hyperthyroidism and ophthalmopathy. Study-wide results and caveats: Among thyroid clonotypes expanded above 0.001, most also appeared in blood. Ophthalmopathy got predicted by the model a median roughly 6.1 months before its onset.

The TCR beta CDR3 regions underwent amplification using RNA transcripts as the source. The TCR CDR3 was amplified in a first-round RT-PCR using the HTBI primer set. Using its own MiXCR run on the multiplex PCR reads, TCRdb lists one record per CDR3 protein. The sample holds some 650,000 distinct CDR3 sequences; approximately 16% are singletons and the top ten take about 3.5%. Lactation, pregnancy, other autoimmune disease or uncontrolled infection led to exclusion of patients. The diagnoses drew upon clinical symptoms, serum thyroxine and TRAb, thyroid ultrasound and orbital computed tomography. Trimming removed 6 bases at V and 8 bases at J, with 13 bases between. CDR1 is SQVTM and CDR2 is ANQGSEA in the germline V gene. This CDR3 spans 12 amino acids. This clonotype was observed a few times. Its antigen is unidentified.

This receptor was identified in a woman aged 40 to 55 with Graves' ophthalmopathy. The chain uses TRBV29-1 and TRBJ1-4, with D possibly being TRBD1 (5 bases). Sequencing used blood. CDR3 sequence (DNA): TGCAGCGTGGCGGGGACGGAGGAAAAACTGTTTTTT. Translation gives CSVAGTEEKLFF.